These 7 T cell receptor beta chains were all obtained from the same sample, sequenced in a study of human T cells and chemical hapten exposure (dated by TCRdb to about 2021). Receptors were amplified or captured by RACE. The data were produced on a NextSeq 500. TCRdb passed the public sequencing reads through fastp at Q25 and MiXCR, retaining productive beta sequences. All rows with the same CDR3 protein become a single entry with the most common DNA and genes. Recorded for this sample are tens of thousands of distinct CDR3 sequences; about 10% of them occurred a single time. In total, the top ten clones hold less than 6.5% of the sample. The time point label, as the study defines it: patch test 2, 6 weeks after DPC sensitization. Taken with the paper, the label for treatment or condition translates to: therapeutic diphenylcyclopropenone sensitization with weekly scalp DPC. Specimen: whole blood, collected in connection with sensitization to the hapten diphenylcyclopropenone (DPC). All receptors come from a woman between 50 and 59 years old with alopecia areata. Some clones in this sample may be carry-over from other donors' samples.

This clonotype was counted ten times or more. The chain has TRBV7-7 and TRBJ2-1; a possible D gene is TRBD1 (5 bases). Germline values: CDR1 SSHAT, CDR2 FNYEAQ (reference sequence). The CDR3 totals 15 residues. V was trimmed by 0 bases and J by 1 base, leaving 7 bases between them. The CDR3: CASSLAGASYNEQFF. As DNA, the CDR3 is TGTGCCAGCAGCTTAGCAGGGGCGTCCTACAATGAGCAGTTCTTC.

Many counts were recorded for this clonotype. This chain links TRBV3-1 with TRBJ2-5; possible D gene TRBD1, 6 bases. V was pared by 1 base and J by 1 base, with 7 bases between. Germline assignment: CDR1 LGHDT and CDR2 YNNKEL (reference sequence). The CDR3 length is 14 residues. The CDR3 nucleotides are TGTGCCAGCAGCCAAGGGACAGTCCAAGAGACCCAGTACTTC. It codes for CASSQGTVQETQYF.

This clonotype was seen ten or more times. The V and J genes are TRBV5-5 and TRBJ1-4; D not resolved. The CDR3 spans 14 residues. Germline V lookup: CDR1 SGHKS, CDR2 YYEKEE (reference sequence). Trimming stripped 2 bases from V and 0 bases from J, with 5 bases between. The CDR3 protein is CASSLRATNEKLFF. CDR3 coding DNA: TGTGCCAGCAGCTTACGGGCAACTAATGAAAAACTGTTTTTT.

This clonotype has ten or more counts. The chain links TRBV19 to TRBJ1-5, with D uncertain. The germline CDR1 and CDR2 sequences are LNHDA and SQIVND (reference sequence). The CDR3 loop spans 15 amino acids. V dropped 9 bases and J dropped 2 bases, with 17 bases sitting between them. The CDR3 loop is CASSSASVGNQPQHF. The CDR3 DNA is TGTGCCAGCTCCTCGGCAAGCGTGGGCAATCAGCCCCAGCATTTT. Together with reference TRBV19 and TRBJ1-5, the CDR3 gives the full variable domain: DGGITQSPKYLFRKEGQNVTLSCEQNLNHDAMYWYRQDPGQGLRLIYYSQIVNDFQKGDIAEGYSVSREKKESFPLTVTSAQKNPTAFYLCASSSASVGNQPQHFGDGTRLSIL.

This clonotype was counted ten times or more. The rearrangement uses TRBV7-2 and TRBJ1-6, with D uncertain. The V and J ends lost 0 bases and 8 bases respectively, with 11 bases between them. The CDR3 contains 15 residues. The germline V gene encodes CDR1 SGHTA and CDR2 FQGNSA. The CDR3 DNA reads as TGTGCCAGCAGCTTAGCGCTCGGATCGCATTCACCCCTCCACTTT. Translation gives CASSLALGSHSPLHF.

This clonotype was recorded a few times. The rearrangement uses TRBV18 and TRBJ2-2; 10 nucleotides line up with TRBD1. V shed 1 base and J 4 bases; nucleotides not matched to a gene: 6. This CDR3 is 17 amino acids long. From germline, CDR1 is KGHSH and CDR2 LQKENI. This CDR3 is CASSPLTRDRGTGELFF. The CDR3 DNA sequence: TGTGCCAGCTCACCACTAACCCGGGACAGGGGCACCGGGGAGCTGTTTTTT.

This clonotype appeared many times. J is TRBJ2-2 and V is TRBV29-1, with 10 nucleotides matching TRBD1. Germline V gene sequence: CDR1 SQVTM, CDR2 ANQGSEA. The CDR3 has 14 amino acids. Trimming cost V 7 bases and J 6 bases; bases outside gene matches: 8. The CDR3 is CSAGDRGRAGELFF. Written as DNA, the CDR3 is TGCAGCGCCGGGGACAGGGGTCGGGCCGGGGAGCTGTTTTTT.